One and the same sample provided the 15 T cell receptor beta chains below, sequenced in a study of shared clonotypes between healthy human individuals. The assay was immunoSEQ multiplex PCR, and TCRdb's table has in-frame clones only and misses some. The sample consists of 2 million to 2.5 million clones, almost 96% of them appearing once. The specimen sequenced was naive CD4+ T cells sorted from blood. Subset reported: CD45RA+ positively selected. These receptors originate from a man between 18 and 29 years old in good health.

The J gene is TRBJ2-7, the V gene TRBV5-6; perhaps TRBD1 as D (6 bases). Trimming took 7 bases from V and 3 from J, leaving 17 bases between them. Germline V gene lookup returns CDR1 SGHDT and CDR2 YYEEEE. The CDR3 loop spans 14 amino acids. CDR3 sequence (DNA): TGTGCCAGCTTGGGGGCAGGGAGCTACTACGAGCAGTACTTC. This codes for CASLGAGSYYEQYF.

The CDR3 nucleotides read TGTGCCATCAGCTCCGACAGGTACGGTGAGCAGTTCTTC. The encoded protein is CAISSDRYGEQFF. V and J are TRBV10-3 and TRBJ2-1; D might be TRBD1 (6 bases). Germline loops: CDR1 ENHRY, CDR2 SYGVKD. The CDR3 loop spans 13 amino acids. The ends were cut back, 6 bases at V and 9 bases at J, with 15 bases in the middle.

The rearrangement joins TRBV7-2 to TRBJ1-1, with a tentative D call TRBD1 (5 bases). Germline CDR1 is SGHTA and CDR2 is FQGNSA. This CDR3 has 15 amino acids. Trimming removed 7 bases from V and 0 bases from J, with 15 bases in between. The CDR3 here is CASIPNGAMNTEAFF. The CDR3 nucleotides read TGTGCCAGCATCCCCAACGGGGCTATGAACACTGAAGCTTTCTTT. The variable domain in full, completed from reference TRBV7-2 and TRBJ1-1, reads GAGVSQSPSNKVTEKGKDVELRCDPISGHTALYWYRQSLGQGLEFLIYFQGNSAPDKSGLPSDRFSAERTGGSVSTLTIQRTQQEDSAVYLCASIPNGAMNTEAFFGQGTRLTVV.

The V gene is TRBV7-9, the J gene TRBJ2-1; D is uncertain. This CDR3 region has 16 residues. V shed 5 bases and J shed 0 bases, with 14 bases lying between them. The germline CDR1 and CDR2 sequences are SEHNR and FQNEAQ (reference sequence). CDR3 region: CASSIHDGSSYNEQFF. The CDR3 DNA reads as TGTGCCAGCAGCATACACGACGGAAGCTCCTACAATGAGCAGTTCTTC.

The chain couples TRBV20-1 to TRBJ1-3; TRBD1 matches 7 bases. Losses at the gene ends were 5 bases for V and 10 bases for J; bases not matched to a gene: 5. This CDR3 contains 11 residues. The germline V gene has CDR1 DFQATT and CDR2 SNEGSKA (reference sequence). The CDR3 loop is CSAGRQGTIYF. The DNA for the CDR3 is TGCAGTGCTGGTAGACAGGGTACCATATATTTT.

The chain recombines TRBV7-2 with TRBJ2-7, with D tentatively TRBD2 (6 bases). The CDR3 is 15 amino acids. Trimming cost V 2 bases and J 3 bases, with 14 bases left between them. CDR1 is SGHTA and CDR2 is FQGNSA in the germline V gene. CDR3 sequence: CASSLSLAKNYEQYF. As DNA, the CDR3 is TGTGCCAGCAGCTTAAGCCTAGCGAAGAACTACGAGCAGTACTTC. The whole variable domain, remainder taken from reference TRBV7-2 and TRBJ2-7, is GAGVSQSPSNKVTEKGKDVELRCDPISGHTALYWYRQSLGQGLEFLIYFQGNSAPDKSGLPSDRFSAERTGGSVSTLTIQRTQQEDSAVYLCASSLSLAKNYEQYFGPGTRLTVT.

This clone was seen once. The CDR3 reads CASSLEGLSGTDTQYF. Here the CDR3 DNA reads TGTGCCAGCAGCTTGGAAGGCTTATCTGGCACAGATACGCAGTATTTT. The genes are TRBV5-5 and TRBJ2-3; D remains ambiguous. Trimming removed 0 bases from V and 1 base from J, with 12 bases in between. The germline CDR1 and CDR2 sequences are SGHKS and YYEKEE (reference sequence). This CDR3 contains 16 residues.

The chain combines TRBV6-5 with TRBJ1-2; possibly TRBD1 for D (5 bases). V was pared by 5 bases and J by 4 bases, with 14 bases between. Germline CDR1 and CDR2: MNHEY and SVGAGI. The CDR3 sequence is 14 residues long. Written as DNA, the CDR3 is TGTGCCAGCAGTCTGGGGGGAGGGACCTATGGCTACACCTTC. Translation gives CASSLGGGTYGYTF.

This clone was observed once. The CDR3 bases are TGTGCCACCGACAGGGGCTCTGGGGCCAACGTCCTGACTTTC. It translates to CATDRGSGANVLTF. This chain connects TRBV10-3 to TRBJ2-6; 8 bases map to TRBD1. Trimming took 10 bases from V and 0 from J; bases not matched to a gene: 2. This CDR3 has 14 residues. Germline V gives CDR1 ENHRY, CDR2 SYGVKD.

V is TRBV18 and J is TRBJ2-5; D is uncertain. CDR1 is KGHSH, CDR2 LQKENI, per germline. The CDR3 is 16 residues long. Trimming took off 6 bases at V and 5 bases at J, with 22 bases between the two ends. The CDR3 DNA reads as TGTGCCAGCTCGCTCTCGACGGCCAAAGGTGGGGAGACCCAGTACTTC. Protein product: CASSLSTAKGGETQYF.

V usage is TRBV5-1 and J usage is TRBJ2-2, with TRBD2 identical over 7 bases. Unmatched junction bases numbered 12, after V lost 1 base and J lost 6 bases. The CDR3 covers 17 residues. CDR1 is SGHRS and CDR2 is YFSETQ in the germline V gene. DNA of the CDR3: TGCGCCAGCAGCTTGTCTCCCGACGGACTAGTTGCCGGGGAGCTGTTTTTT. It encodes CASSLSPDGLVAGELFF. The variable domain in full, completed from reference TRBV5-1 and TRBJ2-2, reads KAGVTQTPRYLIKTRGQQVTLSCSPISGHRSVSWYQQTPGQGLQFLFEYFSETQRNKGNFPGRFSGRQFSNSRSEMNVSTLELGDSALYLCASSLSPDGLVAGELFFGEGSRLTVL.

The rearrangement joins TRBV19 to TRBJ1-2; no clear D. CDR1 and CDR2 (germline): LNHDA, SQIVND (reference sequence). The CDR3 covers 16 residues. Trimming pared 7 bases from V and 6 bases from J, leaving 24 bases between. CDR3 in amino acids: CASIPLARRLTDGYTF. DNA of the CDR3: TGTGCCAGTATTCCTCTGGCGAGGCGGCTGACGGATGGCTACACCTTC.

This chain uses TRBV19 with TRBJ1-1; D is uncertain. V dropped 5 bases and J dropped 0 bases, with 7 bases sitting between them. Germline lookup yields CDR1 LNHDA and CDR2 SQIVND (reference sequence). The CDR3 consists of 13 residues. In DNA form, the CDR3 reads TGTGCCAGTAGTTTAGTCATGAACACTGAAGCTTTCTTT. Protein product: CASSLVMNTEAFF.

This clone occurred once. The chain links TRBV30 to TRBJ2-7, with a weak D call TRBD2 (9 bases). The germline gives CDR1 GTSNPN, CDR2 SVGIG (reference sequence). The CDR3 totals 19 residues. Trimming took off 3 bases at V and 3 bases at J, with 30 bases between the two ends. CDR3 nucleotide sequence: TGTGCCTGGAGAATGGGGACAGGAAGAACTAGCGGGCCTTTCTACGAGCAGTACTTC. Its protein is CAWRMGTGRTSGPFYEQYF.

The J gene is TRBJ1-2, the V gene TRBV5-1; D not certain. V lost 0 bases and J lost 2, with 5 bases in between. Germline V gene data show CDR1 as SGHRS and CDR2 as YFSETQ. The CDR3 is 13 residues long. The CDR3 DNA follows: TGCGCCAGCAGCTTGGAACGGAACTATGGCTACACCTTC. Protein: CASSLERNYGYTF.